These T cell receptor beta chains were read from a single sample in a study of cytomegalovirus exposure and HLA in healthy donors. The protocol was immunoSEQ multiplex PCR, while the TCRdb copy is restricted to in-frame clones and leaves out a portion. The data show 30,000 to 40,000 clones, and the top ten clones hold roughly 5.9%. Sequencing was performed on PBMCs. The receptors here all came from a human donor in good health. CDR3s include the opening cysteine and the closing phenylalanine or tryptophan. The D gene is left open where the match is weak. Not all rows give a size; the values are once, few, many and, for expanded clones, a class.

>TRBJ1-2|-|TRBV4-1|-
TGCGCCAGCAGCCAAGACTCGCGGTCGACCCTTGGCTACACCTTC
CASSQDSRSTLGYTF
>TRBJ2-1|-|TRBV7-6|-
TGTGCCAGCAGCCCCGGACATCCCGAGCAGTTCTTC
CASSPGHPEQFF
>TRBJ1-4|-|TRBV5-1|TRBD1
TGCGCCAGCAGGGACGACAGGGATCCAGAGGAAAAACTGTTTTTT
CASRDDRDPEEKLFF
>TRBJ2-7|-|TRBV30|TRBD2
TGTGCCTGGAGGGGGGACCGGGGGGTTATGTGG
CAWRGDRGVMW
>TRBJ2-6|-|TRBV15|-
TGTGCCACCAGCAGAGGAGGGGGGGCCAACGTCCTGACTTTC
CATSRGGGANVLTF
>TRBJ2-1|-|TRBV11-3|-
TGTGCCAGCAGCCCCCGAGGAGGGCAGCCCTACAATGAGCAGTTCTTC
CASSPRGGQPYNEQFF
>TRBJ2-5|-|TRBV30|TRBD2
TGTGCCTGGAGCTCCCTCACTAGCGGGGCAAAGACCCAGTACTTC
CAWSSLTSGAKTQYF
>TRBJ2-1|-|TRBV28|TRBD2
TGTGCCAGCAGCCCACCCCGGAGTGGGGGGACTAAGAATGAGCAGTTCTTC
CASSPPRSGGTKNEQFF
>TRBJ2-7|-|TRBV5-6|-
TGTGCCAGCAGTTTGGACAGCCAATCCTACGAGCAGTACTTC
CASSLDSQSYEQYF
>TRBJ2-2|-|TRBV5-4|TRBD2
TGTGCCAGCAGCTCCCCGGGACTACGCACCGGGGAGCTGTTTTTT
CASSSPGLRTGELFF
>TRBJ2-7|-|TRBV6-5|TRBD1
TGTGCCAGCAGTTACTCGAGCTCTACAGGGGACTACTTC
CASSYSSSTGDYF
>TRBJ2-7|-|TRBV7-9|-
TGTGCCAGCAGTGATTTCGGACGGAGGCGGGTAACCTACGAGCAGTACTTC
CASSDFGRRRVTYEQYF
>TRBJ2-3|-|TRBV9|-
TGTGCCAGCGGGCGGGTAACAGATACGCAGTATTTT
CASGRVTDTQYF
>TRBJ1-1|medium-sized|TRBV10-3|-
TGTGCCATCAGTGAGGGCAGGGGAAGCCCTGAAGCTTTCTTT
CAISEGRGSPEAFF
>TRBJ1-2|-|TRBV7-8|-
TGTGCCAGCAGCCTAGGGGCATGGGATGGCTACACCTTC
CASSLGAWDGYTF
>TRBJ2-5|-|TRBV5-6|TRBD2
TGTGCCAGCAGCTTGCCCCCAGCGGGGGGGCGGGAGACCCAGTACTTC
CASSLPPAGGRETQYF
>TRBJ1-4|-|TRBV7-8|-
TGTGCCAGCAGCTTACAAGCCGCAACTAATGAAAAACTGTTTTTT
CASSLQAATNEKLFF
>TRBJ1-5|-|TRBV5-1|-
TGCGCCAGCAGCCTCTCGCCCCAGGGTGGAGGCAATCAGCCCCAGCATTTT
CASSLSPQGGGNQPQHF
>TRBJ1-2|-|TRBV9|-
TGTGCCAGTTCGAACGCCGCTAGCACCCTTTCTAACTATGGCTACACCTTC
CASSNAASTLSNYGYTF
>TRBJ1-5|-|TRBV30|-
TGTGCCTGGAGACACCAACCAAAAGAGCCCCAGCATTTT
CAWRHQPKEPQHF
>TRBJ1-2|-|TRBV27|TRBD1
TGTGCCAGCAGTTTAGGACAGGGAACCTATGGCTACACCTTC
CASSLGQGTYGYTF
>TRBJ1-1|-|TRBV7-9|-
TGTGCCAGCAGCCGCAGGGCTGAAGCTTTCTTT
CASSRRAEAFF
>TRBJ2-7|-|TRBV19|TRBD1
TGTGCCAGCTCGACAGGGCTTAGCGCCTACGAGCAGTACTTC
CASSTGLSAYEQYF
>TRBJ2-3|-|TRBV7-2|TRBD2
TGTGCCAGCAGTTCTGGACTAGCGGGGGTAGCAGATACGCAGTATTTT
CASSSGLAGVADTQYF
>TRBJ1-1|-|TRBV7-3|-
TGTGCCAGCAGCACCAATGGGGGCGCGACTGAAGCTTTCTTT
CASSTNGGATEAFF